This T cell receptor beta chain was captured by sequencing in a study of T cell responses to AZD1222 COVID-19 vaccine. Overall study findings and caveats: No day 14 peak samples; only post-peak repertoires were characterized. Donors were chiefly white British, with a greater number of females, and clonal diversity was perhaps underestimated. Unmutated regions of variants are reportedly targeted by nearly half of spike-specific TCRs.

The study pooled second doses at about 4 or about 12 weeks. Produced via immunoSEQ multiplex PCR; TCRdb's table is partial and in-frame only. The data contain about 150,000 clones, more than 85% of them seen just once; the ten biggest clones take up approximately 1.2%. Turning to this clone: Its antigen remains unknown.

The CDR3 length is 14 residues. The V gene's germline CDR1 is SEHNR and CDR2 FQNEAQ (reference sequence). The V and J ends lost 5 bases and 8 bases respectively, with 19 bases between them. The rearrangement uses TRBV7-9 and TRBJ2-7, with D hard to call. The TCR originated in an adult who received the AZD1222 COVID-19 vaccine. The sequencing here drew on peripheral blood, taken 28 days after the second AZD1222 dose. CDR3: CASSRLASPTKQYF. The CDR3 DNA reads as TGTGCCAGCAGCCGCTTAGCCTCTCCTACGAAGCAGTACTTC.